This T cell receptor beta chain was identified during a study of blood T cell repertoires in COVID-19. Study as a whole: Samples of COVID-19 (acute and convalescent) were obtained from the United States, Italy and Spain.

This clone appeared once. With 4 bases removed from V and 11 bases from J, the gap between germline ends came to 15 bases. CDR1 and CDR2 from the germline V gene are SEHNR and FQNEAQ (reference sequence). The CDR3 consists of 13 residues. As processed by the authors: Amplification from reference gene primers served as the basis for estimated nucleated cell counts. This table comes from immunoSEQ multiplex PCR, and its TCRdb copy is limited to in-frame clones, with some not included. The V and J calls and the clone size are those of that table, but D and trimming were determined from the DNA. The sample carries approximately 100,000 clones, around 82% recorded once.

The V call is TRBV7-9, the J call TRBJ1-5; weak D call: TRBD1 (6 bases). The specimen sequenced was peripheral blood. This clonotype originated in a man aged 55 to 69 with acute or convalescent COVID-19. CDR3 region: CASSSGTPRAQHF. CDR3 in DNA: TGTGCCAGCAGCTCCGGGACACCTCGGGCCCAGCATTTT.